The entry below describes one T cell receptor beta chain. As yet, its antigen is unknown. The data were obtained in a study of shared clonotypes between healthy human individuals. Study context: Per-donor plates numbered three CD4 naive, three CD4 memory, two CD8 naive and one CD8 memory. Study-wide findings and caveats: A generally larger estimated richness was seen in naive subsets than in memory subsets. Rarefaction analysis demonstrated incomplete sorted-subset sequencing notwithstanding large depth. When compared with the clonotypes that were shared by all four sorted-subset donors, the non-shared clonotypes turned out to have lower generation probabilities.

Positive CCR7 selection of CD45RO-negative cells yielded the naive CD8 cells, and terminally differentiated effector memory CD45RA+ cells were excluded. Only in-frame clones appear in the TCRdb table, and some are missing; sequencing was by immunoSEQ multiplex PCR. The data contain more than 2 million clones, roughly 94% of them singletons. The CDR3 extends over 14 amino acids. CDR1 is LNHDA and CDR2 is SQIVND in the germline V gene (reference sequence). Trimming shortened V by 4 bases and J by 6 bases, and 13 bases separated the two germline ends. This TCR came from a man aged 18 to 29 in good health. The chain employs TRBV19 and TRBJ1-5; tentative D call: TRBD1 (5 bases). Sequenced sample: naive CD8+ T cells sorted from blood. The CDR3 region is CASSTWGVGQPQHF. The CDR3, as DNA: TGTGCCAGTAGTACCTGGGGGGTTGGTCAGCCCCAGCATTTT.